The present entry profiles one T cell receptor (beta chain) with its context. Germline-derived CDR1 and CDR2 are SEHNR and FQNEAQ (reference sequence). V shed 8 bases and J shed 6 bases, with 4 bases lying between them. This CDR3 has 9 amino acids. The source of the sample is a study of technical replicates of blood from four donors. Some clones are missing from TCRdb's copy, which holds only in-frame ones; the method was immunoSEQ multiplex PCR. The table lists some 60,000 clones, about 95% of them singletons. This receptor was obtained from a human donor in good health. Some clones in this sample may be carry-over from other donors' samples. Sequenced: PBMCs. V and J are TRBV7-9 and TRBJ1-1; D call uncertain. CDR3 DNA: TGTGCCAGCGGGCCTGAAGCTTTCTTT. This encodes CASGPEAFF.